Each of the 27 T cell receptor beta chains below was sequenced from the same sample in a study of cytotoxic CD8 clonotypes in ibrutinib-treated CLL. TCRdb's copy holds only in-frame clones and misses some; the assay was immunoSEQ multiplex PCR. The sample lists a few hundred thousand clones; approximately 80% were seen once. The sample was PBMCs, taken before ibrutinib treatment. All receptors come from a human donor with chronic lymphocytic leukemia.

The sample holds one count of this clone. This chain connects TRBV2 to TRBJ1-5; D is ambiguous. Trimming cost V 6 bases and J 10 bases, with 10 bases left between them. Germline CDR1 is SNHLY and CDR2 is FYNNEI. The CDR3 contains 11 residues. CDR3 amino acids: CASSLAGPQHF. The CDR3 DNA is TGTGCCAGCAGCTTAGCCGGCCCCCAGCATTTT.

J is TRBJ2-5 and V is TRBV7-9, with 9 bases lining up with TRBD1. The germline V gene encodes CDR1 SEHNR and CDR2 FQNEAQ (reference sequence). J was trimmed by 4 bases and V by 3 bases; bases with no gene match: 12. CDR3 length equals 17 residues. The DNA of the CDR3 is TGTGCCAGCAGCTTTTTAACACCTAGGACAGGGGCAGAGACCCAGTACTTC. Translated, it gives CASSFLTPRTGAETQYF.

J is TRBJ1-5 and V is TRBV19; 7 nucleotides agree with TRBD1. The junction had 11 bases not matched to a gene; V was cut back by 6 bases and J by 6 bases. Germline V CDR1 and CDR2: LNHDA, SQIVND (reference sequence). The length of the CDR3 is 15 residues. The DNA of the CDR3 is TGTGCCAGTAGCGAAGGGGACAGTGGATTTCAGCCCCAGCATTTT. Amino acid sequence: CASSEGDSGFQPQHF.

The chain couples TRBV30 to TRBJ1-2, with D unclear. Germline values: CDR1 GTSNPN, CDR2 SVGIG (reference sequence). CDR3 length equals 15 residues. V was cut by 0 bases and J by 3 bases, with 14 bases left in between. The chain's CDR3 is CAWSVMGKRDYGYTF. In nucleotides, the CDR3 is TGTGCCTGGAGTGTAATGGGCAAACGGGACTATGGCTACACCTTC.

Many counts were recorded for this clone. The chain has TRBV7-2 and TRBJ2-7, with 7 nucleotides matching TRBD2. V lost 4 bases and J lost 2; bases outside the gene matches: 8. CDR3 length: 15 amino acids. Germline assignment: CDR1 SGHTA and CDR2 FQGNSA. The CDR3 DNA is TGTGCCAGCAGCTGGGGGGAGGGCCCAGCCTACGAGCAGTACTTC. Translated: CASSWGEGPAYEQYF.

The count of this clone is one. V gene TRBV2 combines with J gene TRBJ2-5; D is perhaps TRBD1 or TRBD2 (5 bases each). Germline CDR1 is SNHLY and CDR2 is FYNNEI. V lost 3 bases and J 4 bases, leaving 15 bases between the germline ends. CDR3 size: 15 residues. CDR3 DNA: TGTGCCAGCAGTGACGAGGGGCGAATCGGAGAGACCCAGTACTTC. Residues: CASSDEGRIGETQYF.

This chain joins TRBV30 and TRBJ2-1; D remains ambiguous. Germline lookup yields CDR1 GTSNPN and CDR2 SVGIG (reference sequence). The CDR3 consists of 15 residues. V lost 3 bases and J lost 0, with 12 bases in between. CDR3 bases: TGTGCCTGGAGCGCCGATAGGAGCTCCTACAATGAGCAGTTCTTC. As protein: CAWSADRSSYNEQFF.

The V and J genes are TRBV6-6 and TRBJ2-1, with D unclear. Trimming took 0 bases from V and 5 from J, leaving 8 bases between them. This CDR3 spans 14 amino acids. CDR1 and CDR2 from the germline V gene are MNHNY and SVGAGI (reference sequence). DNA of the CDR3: TGTGCCAGCAGTTACTCAGGCGGAAACAATGAGCAGTTCTTC. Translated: CASSYSGGNNEQFF.

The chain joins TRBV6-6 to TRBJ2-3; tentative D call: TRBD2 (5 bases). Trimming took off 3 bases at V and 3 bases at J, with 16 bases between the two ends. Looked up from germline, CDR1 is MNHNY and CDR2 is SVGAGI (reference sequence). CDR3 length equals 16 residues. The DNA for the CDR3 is TGTGCCAGCAGTTATGGACTCAAGAGGGAAACAGATACGCAGTATTTT. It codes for CASSYGLKRETDTQYF.

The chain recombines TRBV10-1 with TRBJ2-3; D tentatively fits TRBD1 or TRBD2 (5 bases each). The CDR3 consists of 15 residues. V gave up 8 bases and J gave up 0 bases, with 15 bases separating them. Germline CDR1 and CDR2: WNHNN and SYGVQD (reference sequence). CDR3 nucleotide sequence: TGCGCCAGCCTTTGGGACGTGCCTAGCACAGATACGCAGTATTTT. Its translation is CASLWDVPSTDTQYF.

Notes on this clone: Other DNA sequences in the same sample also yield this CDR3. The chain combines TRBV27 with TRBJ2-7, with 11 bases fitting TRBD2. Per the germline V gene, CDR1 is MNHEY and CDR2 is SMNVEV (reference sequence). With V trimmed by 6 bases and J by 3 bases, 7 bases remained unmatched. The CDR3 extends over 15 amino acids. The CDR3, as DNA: TGTGCCAGCAGCCCGGGGACTAGCGGAATCTACGAGCAGTACTTC. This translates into CASSPGTSGIYEQYF.

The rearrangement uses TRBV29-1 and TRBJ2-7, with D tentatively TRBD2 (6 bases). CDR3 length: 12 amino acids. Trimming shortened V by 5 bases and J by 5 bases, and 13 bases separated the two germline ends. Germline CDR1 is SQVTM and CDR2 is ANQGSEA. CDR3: CSVLRGGDEQYF. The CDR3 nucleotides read TGCAGCGTTCTCAGAGGAGGGGACGAGCAGTACTTC.

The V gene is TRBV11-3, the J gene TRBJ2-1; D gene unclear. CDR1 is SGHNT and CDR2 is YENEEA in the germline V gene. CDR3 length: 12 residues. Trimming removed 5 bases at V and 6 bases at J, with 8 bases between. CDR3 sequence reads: CASSRHPNEQFF. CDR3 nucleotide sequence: TGTGCCAGCAGCCGACATCCCAATGAGCAGTTCTTC.

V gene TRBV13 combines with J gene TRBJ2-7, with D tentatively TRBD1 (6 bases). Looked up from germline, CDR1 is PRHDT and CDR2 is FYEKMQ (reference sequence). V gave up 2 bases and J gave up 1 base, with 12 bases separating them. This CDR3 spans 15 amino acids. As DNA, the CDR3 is TGTGCCAGCAGCTTAAGCAGGGGATTGTCCTACGAGCAGTACTTC. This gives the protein CASSLSRGLSYEQYF.

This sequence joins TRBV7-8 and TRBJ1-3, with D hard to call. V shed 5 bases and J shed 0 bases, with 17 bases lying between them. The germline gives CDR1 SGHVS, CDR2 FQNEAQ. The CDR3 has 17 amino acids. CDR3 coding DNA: TGTGCCAGCAGCCTGGCCTCGGCTGCCGTCTCTGGAAACACCATATATTTT. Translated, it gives CASSLASAAVSGNTIYF.

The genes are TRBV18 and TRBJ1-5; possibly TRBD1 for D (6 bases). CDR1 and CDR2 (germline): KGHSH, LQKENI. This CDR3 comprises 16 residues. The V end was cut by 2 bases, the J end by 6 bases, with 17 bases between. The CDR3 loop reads CASSPKGHSGPQPQHF. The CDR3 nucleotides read TGTGCCAGCTCACCAAAGGGACACTCCGGACCTCAGCCCCAGCATTTT.

Here the CDR3 DNA reads TGTGCCAGCAGCGGGGACAGGGGGTTGAACTACGAGCAGTACTTC. It specifies CASSGDRGLNYEQYF. J is TRBJ2-7 and V is TRBV7-8, with 11 bases fitting TRBD1. J was trimmed by 3 bases and V by 5 bases; bases with no gene match: 6. Germline lookup yields CDR1 SGHVS and CDR2 FQNEAQ. The CDR3 sequence is 15 residues long.

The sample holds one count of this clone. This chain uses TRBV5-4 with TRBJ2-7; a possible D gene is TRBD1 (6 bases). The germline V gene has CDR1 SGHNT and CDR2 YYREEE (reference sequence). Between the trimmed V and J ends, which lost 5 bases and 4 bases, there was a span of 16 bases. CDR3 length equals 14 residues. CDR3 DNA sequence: TGTGCCAGCAGTACCAACAGGGCACCATACGAGCAGTACTTC. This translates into CASSTNRAPYEQYF.

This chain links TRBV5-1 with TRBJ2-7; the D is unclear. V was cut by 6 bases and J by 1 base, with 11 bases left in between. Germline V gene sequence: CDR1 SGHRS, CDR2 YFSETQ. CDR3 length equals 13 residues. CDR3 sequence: CASTGIGSYEQYF. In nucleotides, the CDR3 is TGCGCCAGCACGGGCATAGGGTCCTACGAGCAGTACTTC.

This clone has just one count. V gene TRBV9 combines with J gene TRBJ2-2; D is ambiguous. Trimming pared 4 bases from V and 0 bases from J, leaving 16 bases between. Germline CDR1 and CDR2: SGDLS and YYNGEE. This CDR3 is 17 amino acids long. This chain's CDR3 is CASSPSKLATNTGELFF. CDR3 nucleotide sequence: TGTGCCAGCAGCCCCTCAAAGCTGGCGACGAACACCGGGGAGCTGTTTTTT.

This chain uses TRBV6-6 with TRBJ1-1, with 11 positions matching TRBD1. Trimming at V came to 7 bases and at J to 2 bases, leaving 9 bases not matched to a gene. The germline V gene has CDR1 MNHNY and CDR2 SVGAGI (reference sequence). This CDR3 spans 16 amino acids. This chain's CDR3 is CASTWDRGSRNTEAFF. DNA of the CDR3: TGTGCCAGCACCTGGGACAGGGGGTCGCGAAACACTGAAGCTTTCTTT.

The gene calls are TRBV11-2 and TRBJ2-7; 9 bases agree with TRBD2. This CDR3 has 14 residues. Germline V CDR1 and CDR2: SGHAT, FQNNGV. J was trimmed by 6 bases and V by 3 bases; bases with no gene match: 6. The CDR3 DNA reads TGTGCCAGCAGCTTCTCAGCGGGAGGCGGCGAGCAGTACTTC. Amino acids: CASSFSAGGGEQYF.

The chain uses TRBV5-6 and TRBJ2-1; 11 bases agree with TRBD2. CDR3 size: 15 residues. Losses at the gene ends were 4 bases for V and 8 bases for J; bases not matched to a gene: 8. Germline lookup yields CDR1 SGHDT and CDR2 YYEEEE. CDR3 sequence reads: CASSITSGSTYEQFF. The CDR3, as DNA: TGTGCCAGCAGCATTACTAGCGGGAGTACGTATGAGCAGTTCTTC.

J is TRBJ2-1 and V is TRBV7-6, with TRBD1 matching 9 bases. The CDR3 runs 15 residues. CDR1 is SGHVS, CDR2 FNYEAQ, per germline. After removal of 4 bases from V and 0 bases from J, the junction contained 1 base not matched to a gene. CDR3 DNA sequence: TGTGCCAGCAGCTCGACAGGGGGCTCCTACAATGAGCAGTTCTTC. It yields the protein CASSSTGGSYNEQFF.

DNA of the CDR3: TGTGCCAGCAGCCAACGGACAGGGATCTATGGCTACACCTTC. Translating gives CASSQRTGIYGYTF. This chain links TRBV5-6 with TRBJ1-2; TRBD1 matches 8 bases. V lost 4 bases to trimming and J lost 4 bases; unmatched junction nucleotides: 6. CDR3 length: 14 amino acids. Germline lookup yields CDR1 SGHDT and CDR2 YYEEEE. Drawing the rest from reference TRBV5-6 and TRBJ1-2, the complete variable domain is DAGVTQSPTHLIKTRGQQVTLRCSPKSGHDTVSWYQQALGQGPQFIFQYYEEEERQRGNFPDRFSGHQFPNYSSELNVNALLLGDSALYLCASSQRTGIYGYTFGSGTRLTVV.

In DNA, the CDR3 is TGTGCCAGCAGTGATGGATGGGTGGGAGAAAAACTGTTTTTT. It translates to CASSDGWVGEKLFF. This rearrangement joins TRBV2 to TRBJ1-4; D is unresolved. V shed 3 bases and J shed 8 bases, with 13 bases lying between them. Germline V CDR1 and CDR2: SNHLY, FYNNEI. CDR3 size: 14 residues. The variable domain in full, completed from reference TRBV2 and TRBJ1-4, reads EPEVTQTPSHQVTQMGQEVILRCVPISNHLYFYWYRQILGQKVEFLVSFYNNEISEKSEIFDDQFSVERPDGSNFTLKIRSTKLEDSAMYFCASSDGWVGEKLFFGSGTQLSVL.

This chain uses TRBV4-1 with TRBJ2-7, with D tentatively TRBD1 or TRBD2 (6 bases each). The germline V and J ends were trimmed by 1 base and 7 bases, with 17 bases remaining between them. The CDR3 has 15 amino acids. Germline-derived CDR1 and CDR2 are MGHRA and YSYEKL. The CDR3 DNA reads TGCGCCAGCAGCCAAGCGAGGGGGGCCGGATTTGAGCAGTACTTC. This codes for CASSQARGAGFEQYF.